This T cell receptor beta chain was profiled in a study of T-cell memory formation after mild COVID-19. Overall study results and limits: Memory from before infection featured some responding clones, which suggests cross-reactive memory joined.

One entry per CDR3 protein results from TCRdb running MiXCR on the 5' RACE reads. The table lists almost 250,000 distinct CDR3 sequences, less than 20% of them singletons. Comment on this clonotype: What it binds is unknown.

Germline lookup yields CDR1 SQVTM and CDR2 ANQGSEA. After removal of 7 bases from V and 1 base from J, the junction contained 2 bases not matched to a gene. The CDR3 spans 12 residues. This TCR was recovered from an adult woman who had mild COVID-19 (a few samples of this study predate the infection). Cell type and time point are not known. Sequenced material: PBMCs or a T cell subset sorted from them (not recorded which). V and J are TRBV29-1 and TRBJ1-1; TRBD1 matches 8 bases. The DNA of the CDR3 is TGCAGCGGGGACAGGAAGAACACTGAAGCTTTCTTT. Amino acids: CSGDRKNTEAFF.